The 26 T cell receptor beta chains below were found in one sample sequenced in a study of cytomegalovirus exposure and HLA in healthy donors. The PCR used 60 Vbeta and 13 Jbeta primers. Libraries were prepared by immunoSEQ multiplex PCR; TCRdb keeps only in-frame clonotypes and omits some of them. The table has about 130,000 clones, just under 80% seen once. The source material was PBMCs. The receptors here all came from a man aged 25 to 45 in good health.

This clone occurred a few times. This sequence joins TRBV10-3 and TRBJ2-5; D is possibly TRBD2 (5 bases). V was trimmed by 2 bases and J by 5 bases, leaving 18 bases between them. Looked up from germline, CDR1 is ENHRY and CDR2 is SYGVKD. The length of the CDR3 is 16 residues. The CDR3 here is CAISESGSPEYETQYF. The DNA for the CDR3 is TGTGCCATCAGTGAGAGCGGCTCTCCCGAGTATGAGACCCAGTACTTC.

The CDR3 sequence: CASSENTGNTIYF. For the CDR3, the DNA is TGTGCCAGCAGTGAGAACACTGGAAACACCATATATTTT. The J gene is TRBJ1-3, the V gene TRBV6-1; D is undetermined. Germline CDR1 is MNHNS and CDR2 is SASEGT. The CDR3 consists of 13 residues. V lost 3 bases and J 2 bases, leaving 5 bases between the germline ends.

The V gene is TRBV7-2, the J gene TRBJ2-1; weak D call: TRBD2 (5 bases). There are 15 residues in the CDR3. Germline V CDR1 and CDR2: SGHTA, FQGNSA. V lost 8 bases, J lost 3 bases, and 17 bases lay in between. The CDR3 nucleotides are TGTGCCAGCGCCTTCGGGGTAGCGATCTACAATGAGCAGTTCTTC. Protein: CASAFGVAIYNEQFF.

This clone has just one count. The chain joins TRBV10-3 to TRBJ2-7; D unresolved. The germline CDR1 and CDR2 sequences are ENHRY and SYGVKD. This CDR3 comprises 13 residues. The V and J ends lost 0 bases and 6 bases respectively, with 9 bases between them. For the CDR3, the DNA is TGTGCCATCAGTGAGTCTGTCCAGTTCGAGCAGTACTTC. This gives the protein CAISESVQFEQYF.

This clone was seen only a few times. The chain carries TRBV5-8 and TRBJ2-1; no definite D call. The CDR3 covers 13 residues. V was clipped by 2 bases and J by 7 bases, with 10 bases between them. CDR1 and CDR2 (germline): SGHTS, YDEGEE. The CDR3 here is CASSFQPRNEQFF. Here the CDR3 DNA reads TGTGCCAGCAGCTTTCAACCCAGAAATGAGCAGTTCTTC.

This clone came up a few times. The V call is TRBV7-8, the J call TRBJ1-5, with 7 bases fitting TRBD1. This CDR3 has 13 residues. Germline loops: CDR1 SGHVS, CDR2 FQNEAQ. Trimming at V came to 3 bases and at J to 7 bases, leaving 3 bases not matched to a gene. The CDR3 reads CASSFDRAQPQHF. The CDR3, as DNA: TGTGCCAGCAGCTTCGACAGGGCCCAGCCCCAGCATTTT.

The chain joins TRBV7-9 to TRBJ1-2; no clear D gene. CDR1 SEHNR and CDR2 FQNEAQ come from the germline V gene (reference sequence). CDR3 length: 13 amino acids. V lost 2 bases and J lost 4, with 8 bases in between. DNA of the CDR3: TGTGCCAGCAGCTTATCTGGGCCCTATGGCTACACCTTC. Protein: CASSLSGPYGYTF. The full variable domain, completed using reference TRBV7-9 and TRBJ1-2, is DTGVSQNPRHKITKRGQNVTFRCDPISEHNRLYWYRQTLGQGPEFLTYFQNEAQLEKSRLLSDRFSAERPKGSFSTLEIQRTEQGDSAMYLCASSLSGPYGYTFGSGTRLTVV.

V and J are TRBV30 and TRBJ2-2; D remains unclear. Trimming cost V 1 base and J 6 bases, with 15 bases left between them. Germline lookup yields CDR1 GTSNPN and CDR2 SVGIG (reference sequence). This CDR3 comprises 15 residues. CDR3 bases: TGTGCCTGGAGTGCAACCCTATTACGATCCGGGGAGCTGTTTTTT. Protein: CAWSATLLRSGELFF.

This rearrangement joins TRBV11-2 to TRBJ2-2; TRBD1 aligns across 10 bases. CDR1 SGHAT and CDR2 FQNNGV come from the germline V gene. V gave up 5 bases and J gave up 6 bases; unmatched junction bases: 9. CDR3 length: 16 amino acids. CDR3 region: CASSPGTGAGAGELFF. CDR3 bases: TGTGCCAGCAGCCCGGGGACAGGGGCCGGGGCCGGGGAGCTGTTTTTT.

This chain links TRBV18 with TRBJ2-3; perhaps TRBD2 as D (5 bases). Germline values: CDR1 KGHSH, CDR2 LQKENI. The CDR3 contains 14 residues. Trimming took 2 bases from V and 11 from J, leaving 17 bases between them. The CDR3: CASSPGDFGSGQYF. The CDR3 DNA sequence: TGTGCCAGCTCACCAGGGGATTTCGGAAGCGGGCAGTATTTT.

The chain uses TRBV7-9 and TRBJ2-2; unclear D gene. Per the germline V gene, CDR1 is SEHNR and CDR2 is FQNEAQ (reference sequence). The CDR3 runs 15 residues. V was clipped by 3 bases and J by 1 base, with 9 bases between them. Here the CDR3 reads CASSFPRRNTGELFF. CDR3 nucleotide sequence: TGTGCCAGCAGCTTCCCGAGAAGGAACACCGGGGAGCTGTTTTTT.

J is TRBJ2-1 and V is TRBV5-4; the match to TRBD2 covers 9 bases. The trim removed 4 bases at V and 7 bases at J, leaving 12 bases unmatched. The CDR3 covers 16 residues. Looked up from germline, CDR1 is SGHNT and CDR2 is YYREEE (reference sequence). For the CDR3, the DNA is TGTGCCAGCAGCACGCCCCCGGGACTAGCCCCAAATGAGCAGTTCTTC. It codes for CASSTPPGLAPNEQFF.

This clone appeared a few times. V is TRBV19 and J is TRBJ2-1; D remains unclear. Per the germline V gene, CDR1 is LNHDA and CDR2 is SQIVND (reference sequence). The CDR3 is made up of 15 amino acids. The V end was cut by 7 bases, the J end by 0 bases, with 13 bases between. The CDR3 loop is CASMVAHSSYNEQFF. DNA for the CDR3: TGTGCCAGTATGGTGGCGCACAGCTCCTACAATGAGCAGTTCTTC.

V gene TRBV7-6 combines with J gene TRBJ2-1, with D possibly TRBD2 on 5 matching bases. The CDR3 runs to 12 residues. CDR1 and CDR2 from the germline V gene are SGHVS and FNYEAQ. V was pared by 5 bases and J by 10 bases, with 12 bases between. The CDR3 region is CASSPPPGEQFF. CDR3 bases: TGTGCCAGCAGCCCACCGCCGGGGGAGCAGTTCTTC.

V is TRBV11-2 and J is TRBJ2-2; D possibly corresponds to TRBD2 (6 bases). The V gene lost 5 bases and the J gene lost 4 bases, with 11 bases spanning the gap. Germline V gene lookup returns CDR1 SGHAT and CDR2 FQNNGV. CDR3 size: 14 residues. CDR3: CASSRGFGTGELFF. CDR3 nucleotide sequence: TGTGCCAGCAGCCGGGGGTTCGGCACCGGGGAGCTGTTTTTT.

The J gene is TRBJ2-7, the V gene TRBV23-1, with 8 bases aligning to TRBD1. TRBV23-1 is an ORF, and what it does is uncertain. The CDR3 runs to 13 residues. J gave up 4 bases and V 4 bases, and 3 bases lay outside the gene matches. The CDR3 loop reads CASSRTGSYEQYF. The CDR3 DNA sequence: TGCGCCAGCAGTCGGACAGGGTCGTACGAGCAGTACTTC.

In regard to this clone: This sample also contains other DNA sequences that code for the same CDR3. This chain connects TRBV4-3 to TRBJ2-1, with D perhaps matching TRBD2 (5 bases). V shed 5 bases and J shed 2 bases, with 16 bases lying between them. Per the germline V gene, CDR1 is LGHNA and CDR2 is YSLEER. The CDR3 is made up of 16 amino acids. CDR3 sequence reads: CASSAPASSPYNEQFF. CDR3 coding DNA: TGCGCCAGCAGCGCCCCAGCCTCTAGCCCCTACAATGAGCAGTTCTTC.

This clone was recorded once. The chain uses TRBV7-3 and TRBJ2-3; TRBD2 matches 10 bases. Germline CDR1 reads SGHTA; CDR2 reads FQGTGA. V was clipped by 5 bases and J by 0 bases; unmatched bases: 2. This CDR3 region has 15 residues. CDR3 region: CASSKLAGSTDTQYF. DNA for the CDR3: TGTGCCAGCAGCAAACTAGCGGGAAGCACAGATACGCAGTATTTT.

The chain recombines TRBV2 with TRBJ2-3, with a possible D match to TRBD1 (6 bases). Trimming removed 6 bases from V and 0 bases from J, with 13 bases in between. CDR1 and CDR2 from the germline V gene are SNHLY and FYNNEI. This CDR3 has 15 residues. The CDR3: CASRPTGTSTDTQYF. The CDR3 region has the DNA TGTGCCAGCAGACCGACAGGAACTAGCACAGATACGCAGTATTTT.

The chain recombines TRBV6-6 with TRBJ2-7, with 13 positions matching TRBD2. The CDR3 totals 15 residues. Germline V gives CDR1 MNHNY, CDR2 SVGAGI (reference sequence). Trimming cost V 4 bases and J 7 bases; bases outside gene matches: 7. The CDR3 protein is CASSSHTSGRGEQYF. The DNA of the CDR3 is TGTGCCAGCAGTTCCCACACTAGCGGGAGGGGGGAGCAGTACTTC.

The count of this clone is one. This chain links TRBV5-1 with TRBJ2-7; 7 bases align to TRBD2. This CDR3 region has 15 residues. Germline V gene data show CDR1 as SGHRS and CDR2 as YFSETQ. With V trimmed by 4 bases and J by 3 bases, 10 bases remained unmatched. CDR3 DNA: TGCGCCAGCAGCCACCCAGCGGGAAACAACTACGAGCAGTACTTC. This codes for CASSHPAGNNYEQYF.

The rearrangement joins TRBV7-9 to TRBJ1-4, with 9 bases matching TRBD1. The germline V gene has CDR1 SEHNR and CDR2 FQNEAQ (reference sequence). CDR3 size: 15 residues. V lost 2 bases to trimming and J lost 5 bases; unmatched junction nucleotides: 3. In nucleotides, the CDR3 is TGTGCCAGCAGCTTACGACAGGGGGGGAATGAAAAACTGTTTTTT. Its protein is CASSLRQGGNEKLFF.

V usage is TRBV4-2 and J usage is TRBJ2-6, with a possible D match to TRBD2 (5 bases). CDR1 LGHNA and CDR2 YNFKEQ come from the germline V gene. The length of the CDR3 is 15 residues. Trimming removed 2 bases from V and 4 bases from J, with 9 bases in between. The DNA for the CDR3 is TGTGCCAGCAGCCAAACGGGGTCGGGGGCCAACGTCCTGACTTTC. It is translated as CASSQTGSGANVLTF.

The chain links TRBV6-4 to TRBJ2-1, with TRBD2 matching 12 bases. This CDR3 is built from 15 residues. The germline CDR1 and CDR2 sequences are MRHNA and SNTAGT. Trimming cost V 5 bases and J 4 bases; bases outside gene matches: 3. Written as DNA, the CDR3 is TGTGCCAGCAGTCCCACTAGCGGGAGGTACAATGAGCAGTTCTTC. It encodes CASSPTSGRYNEQFF.

This chain joins TRBV28 and TRBJ2-6, with no clear D. From germline, CDR1 is MDHEN and CDR2 SYDVKM. Between the trimmed V and J ends, which lost 8 bases and 4 bases, there was a span of 9 bases. The CDR3 sequence is 13 residues long. CDR3 sequence: CASGVGGANVLTF. The CDR3 DNA follows: TGTGCCAGCGGAGTAGGAGGGGCCAACGTCCTGACTTTC. The whole variable domain, remainder taken from reference TRBV28 and TRBJ2-6, is DVKVTQSSRYLVKRTGEKVFLECVQDMDHENMFWYRQDPGLGLRLIYFSYDVKMKEKGDIPEGYSVSREKKERFSLILESASTNQTSMYLCASGVGGANVLTFGAGSRLTVL.

The chain is built from TRBV11-2 and TRBJ1-6; D gene ambiguous. V was pared by 5 bases and J by 8 bases, with 19 bases between. This CDR3 contains 16 residues. Per the germline V gene, CDR1 is SGHAT and CDR2 is FQNNGV. CDR3 sequence: CASSPRILPGDSPLHF. The CDR3 nucleotides are TGTGCCAGCAGCCCTCGCATCTTGCCCGGGGATTCACCCCTCCACTTT.